The present entry profiles one T cell receptor (beta chain) with its context. Its cognate antigen has yet to be identified. No qualities accompany the bases; no much larger clone lies one base away. TCRbeta CDR3 regions were amplified from genomic DNA by means of the immunoSEQ Assay, a bias-controlled multiplex PCR. The published analysis was carried out like this. The number of nucleated cells in each sample was estimated from the amplification of reference gene primers within the assay. To quantify the absolute abundance of each unique TCRbeta CDR3 rearrangement, sequence reads were collapsed and filtered. For each sample, productive Simpson clonality was calculated as the square root of Simpson's diversity index across productive rearrangements. Held by TCRdb, this immuneACCESS table contains in-frame sequences only and omits some clones. Under half of the omission traces to an unresolved V gene where checked; the cause of the rest is unknown. The V and J calls and clone size are taken from that table; D and trimming were inferred from the DNA. The table for this sample lists approximately 170,000 clones; roughly 87% of them were counted only once. The top ten clones comprise 6.5% to 8.5% of the sample.

This sample stems from a study of blood T cell repertoires in COVID-19 (dated by TCRdb to 2018 to 2021). In the study overall: Samples covering the acute and convalescent phases of COVID-19 were provided by collaborators in the United States, Italy and Spain. The dataset comprised deeply sampled blood TCRbeta repertoires from subjects exposed to, actively infected with, or recovered from COVID-19. The samples were drawn from the first 160 participants of the ongoing ImmuneRACE study and from 950 to 1,500 subjects provided by 6 global collaborators. Where HLA class I and class II types were available, the types were taken from metadata supplied by the sample provider, not from assay-based typing. A de-identified subject ID, COVID-19 status, age in years and sex were almost always included in the sample metadata. The prospective study material was composed of cDNA or gDNA derived from T cells, B-cell-depleted T cells, or PBMCs. A freely available public database, intended as a resource for researchers studying the immune response to SARS-CoV-2, is where the repertoires were released. Summary of the overall study and its limitations: Clinical and demographic metadata were provided uncurated, with the amount varying by source and participant.

At one collaborating source in Seattle, patients were enrolled during active infection and were followed longitudinally through the course of disease. Whole blood was collected in K2EDTA tubes by collaborating institutions according to the institutions' own protocols. For TCRbeta analysis, collaborator samples were shipped as frozen whole blood, as isolated PBMCs, or as DNA extracted from either sample type. V and J lose 6 bases and 6 bases, and a span of 12 bases separates them. From a lookup of the germline V gene, CDR1 and CDR2 are ENHRY and SYGVKD. The CDR3 measures 12 amino acids from cysteine to phenylalanine. Only the CDR3 DNA is retained, 36 bases long and in frame from the first base.

The TCR sequence derives from a woman between 65 and 79 years old with COVID-19, enrolled during active disease. The chain links TRBV10-3 with TRBJ2-7; the D gene is possibly TRBD1, with 6 bases matching. Sequencing was performed on peripheral blood. The nucleotide sequence is given as TGTGCCATCAGACAGGGCCAAGGCGAGCAGTACTTC. It translates to CAIRQGQGEQYF.